This T cell receptor beta chain stems from a study of radiation and T cells in renal cell carcinoma. Study conclusions and caveats: Compared with controls, irradiated tumors had more, larger dominant CDR3 motifs. Irradiated tumors had higher TCR clonality than control tumors. Only small tumor regions of around 1 g were sampled.

Of note for this clone: Its target is unknown.

The CDR3 has 15 residues. V was shortened by 0 bases and J by 5 bases, with 14 bases between the two germline ends. Germline V gives CDR1 SGHKS, CDR2 YYEKEE (reference sequence). Described treatment: 15 Gy SBRT to primary tumor, nephrectomy 4 weeks later. Clear cell pathology was present in this patient's renal cell carcinoma. The method was immunoSEQ multiplex PCR; TCRdb's version includes in-frame clones alone and lacks a portion of them. The sample lists 5,200 or so clones; about 60% were seen once. The V gene is TRBV5-5, the J gene TRBJ1-2, with unresolved D. This sequence originates from a man aged 55 to 70 with renal cell carcinoma. This specimen consisted of tumor tissue, obtained from a patient whose treatment included radiotherapy and nephrectomy. The CDR3 reads CASSLEAGLGYGYTF. For the CDR3, the DNA is TGTGCCAGCAGCTTGGAAGCAGGCCTTGGGTATGGCTACACCTTC.